This TCR beta chain stems from a study of patients and donors after allogeneic stem cell transplantation. From the RT-PCR reads, TCRdb called clonotypes with MiXCR, one entry per CDR3 protein. The data show approximately 200,000 distinct CDR3 sequences, 35% to 50% seen once. The CDR3 consists of 18 residues. Germline V gene sequence: CDR1 MGHRA, CDR2 YSYEKL. J gave up 0 bases and V 0 bases, and 8 bases lay outside the gene matches. The sample consisted of blood, either unsorted or a sorted T cell fraction (not recorded which). The chain is built from TRBV4-1 and TRBJ2-3; 8 nucleotides agree with TRBD2. The origin of this receptor is a human donor who was either an allogeneic HSCT recipient or a stem cell or donor lymphocyte infusion donor (not recorded which). It is not recorded whose cells these are; they may come from a transplant donor. The CDR3 nucleotides are TGCGCCAGCAGCCAAGATGGTCTAGCGGGCCCTAGCACAGATACGCAGTATTTT. It encodes CASSQDGLAGPSTDTQYF.